This TCR beta chain was retrieved from a study of cytomegalovirus exposure and HLA in healthy donors. Study-level results: In a later analysis, productive TCRs from donors in an Asian-associated ancestry cluster reportedly carried fewer N-insertions than the cohort mean.

PCR involved 60 Vbeta and 13 Jbeta primers. Libraries were prepared by immunoSEQ multiplex PCR; TCRdb keeps only in-frame clonotypes and omits some of them. The data contain roughly 100,000 clones, 65% to 90% of them singletons. The CDR3 consists of 17 residues. From germline, CDR1 is ENHRY and CDR2 SYGVKD. With 1 base clipped from V and 0 bases from J, the junction kept 8 bases outside the gene matches. Regarding this clone: Its antigen is not known.

The origin of this receptor is a man younger than 40 in good health and CMV-seropositive. Sample: PBMCs. The genes are TRBV10-3 and TRBJ2-7, with 8 nucleotides matching TRBD1. The CDR3 sequence is CAISEYDRTGTSYEQYF. The CDR3 DNA reads TGTGCCATCAGTGAGTACGACCGGACAGGGACCTCCTACGAGCAGTACTTC.